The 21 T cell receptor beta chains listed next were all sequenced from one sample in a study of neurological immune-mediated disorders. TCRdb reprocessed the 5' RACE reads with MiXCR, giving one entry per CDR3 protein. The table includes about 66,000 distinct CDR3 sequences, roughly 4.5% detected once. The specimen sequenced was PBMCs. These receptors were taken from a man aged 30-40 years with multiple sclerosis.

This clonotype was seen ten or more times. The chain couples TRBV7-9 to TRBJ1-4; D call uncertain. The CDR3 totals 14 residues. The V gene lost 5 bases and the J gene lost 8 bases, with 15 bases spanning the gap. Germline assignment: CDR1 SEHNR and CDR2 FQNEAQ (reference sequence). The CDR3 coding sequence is TGTGCCAGCAGCCCTGGCCGGCTAAACGAAAAACTGTTTTTT. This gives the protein CASSPGRLNEKLFF.

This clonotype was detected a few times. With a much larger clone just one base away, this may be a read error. CDR3 protein: CASSAHRTFSKVLTF. CDR3 in DNA: TGTGCCAGCAGTGCTCACAGGACCTTTTCCAAAGTCCTGACTTTC. The chain employs TRBV28 and TRBJ2-6, with D possibly TRBD1 on 5 matching bases. Germline CDR1 and CDR2: MDHEN and SYDVKM. The CDR3 is 15 amino acids. Based on the CDR3 plus reference TRBV28 and TRBJ2-6, the full variable domain is DVKVTQSSRYLVKRTGEKVFLECVQDMDHENMFWYRQDPGLGLRLIYFSYDVKMKEKGDIPEGYSVSREKKERFSLILESASTNQTSMYLCASSAHRTFSKVLTFGAGSRLTVL.

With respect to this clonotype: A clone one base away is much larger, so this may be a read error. The CDR3 DNA reads as TGTGCCAGCAGCAATTTCATTGAAGCTTTCTTT. The encoded protein is CASSNFIEAFF. The chain couples TRBV12-3 or TRBV12-4 to TRBJ1-1, with no clear D. The CDR3 is 11 residues long. V lost 6 bases, J lost 7 bases, and 9 bases lay in between.

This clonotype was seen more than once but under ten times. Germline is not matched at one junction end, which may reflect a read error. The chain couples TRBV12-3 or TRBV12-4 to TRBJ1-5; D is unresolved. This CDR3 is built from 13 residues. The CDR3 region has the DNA TGTGCCAGCAGTTTAACCCCAAATCAGCCCCAGAATTTT. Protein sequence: CASSLTPNQPQNF.

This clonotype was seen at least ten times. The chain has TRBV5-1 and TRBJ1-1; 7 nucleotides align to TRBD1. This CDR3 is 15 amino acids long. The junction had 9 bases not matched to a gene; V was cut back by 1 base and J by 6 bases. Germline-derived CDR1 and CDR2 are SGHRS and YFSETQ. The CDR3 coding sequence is TGCGCCAGCAGCTTGTTCGGGACAGCTGTTCCTGAAGCTTTCTTT. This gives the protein CASSLFGTAVPEAFF.

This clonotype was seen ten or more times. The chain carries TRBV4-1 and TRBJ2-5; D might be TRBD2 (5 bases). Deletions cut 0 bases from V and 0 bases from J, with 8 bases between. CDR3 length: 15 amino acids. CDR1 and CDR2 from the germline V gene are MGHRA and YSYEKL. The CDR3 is CASSQDTGYQETQYF. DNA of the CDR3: TGCGCCAGCAGCCAAGATACGGGGTACCAAGAGACCCAGTACTTC.

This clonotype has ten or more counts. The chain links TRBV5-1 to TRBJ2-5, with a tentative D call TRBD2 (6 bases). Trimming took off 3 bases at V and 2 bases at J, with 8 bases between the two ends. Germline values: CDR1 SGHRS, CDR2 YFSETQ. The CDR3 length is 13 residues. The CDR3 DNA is TGCGCCAGCAGCTCCGGGACTCAAGAGACCCAGTACTTC. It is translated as CASSSGTQETQYF.

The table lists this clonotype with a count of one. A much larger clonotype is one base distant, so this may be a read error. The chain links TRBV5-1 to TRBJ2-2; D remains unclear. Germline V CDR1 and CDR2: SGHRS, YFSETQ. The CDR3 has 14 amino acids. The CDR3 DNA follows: TGCTCCAGCAGCTTGGAATTCCGGCCCGGGGAGCTGTTTTTT. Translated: CSSSLEFRPGELFF. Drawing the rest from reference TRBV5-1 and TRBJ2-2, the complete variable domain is KAGVTQTPRYLIKTRGQQVTLSCSPISGHRSVSWYQQTPGQGLQFLFEYFSETQRNKGNFPGRFSGRQFSNSRSEMNVSTLELGDSALYLCSSSLEFRPGELFFGEGSRLTVL.

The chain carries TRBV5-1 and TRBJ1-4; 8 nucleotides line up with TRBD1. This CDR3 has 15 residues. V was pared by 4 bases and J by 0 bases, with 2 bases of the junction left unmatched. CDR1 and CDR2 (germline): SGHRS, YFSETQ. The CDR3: CASSVTGATNEKLFF. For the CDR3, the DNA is TGCGCCAGCAGCGTGACAGGGGCAACTAATGAAAAACTGTTTTTT.

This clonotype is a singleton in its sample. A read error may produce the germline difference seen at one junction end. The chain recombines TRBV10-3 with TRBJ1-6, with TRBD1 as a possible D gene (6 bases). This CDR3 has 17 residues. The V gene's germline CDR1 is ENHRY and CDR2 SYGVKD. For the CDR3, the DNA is TGTGCCATCAGTGATCCCGTGGCGGGGGCTAGGAATTCACCCCTCAACTTT. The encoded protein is CAISDPVAGARNSPLNF.

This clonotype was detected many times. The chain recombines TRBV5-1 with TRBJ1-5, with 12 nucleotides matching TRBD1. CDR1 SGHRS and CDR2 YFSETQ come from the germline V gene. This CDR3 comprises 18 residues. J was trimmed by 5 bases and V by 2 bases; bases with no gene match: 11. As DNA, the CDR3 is TGCGCCAGCAGCTTAAGTCGGGACAGGGGGCAAGGGGATCAGCCCCAGCATTTT. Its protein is CASSLSRDRGQGDQPQHF. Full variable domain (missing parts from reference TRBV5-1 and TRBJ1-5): KAGVTQTPRYLIKTRGQQVTLSCSPISGHRSVSWYQQTPGQGLQFLFEYFSETQRNKGNFPGRFSGRQFSNSRSEMNVSTLELGDSALYLCASSLSRDRGQGDQPQHFGDGTRLSIL.

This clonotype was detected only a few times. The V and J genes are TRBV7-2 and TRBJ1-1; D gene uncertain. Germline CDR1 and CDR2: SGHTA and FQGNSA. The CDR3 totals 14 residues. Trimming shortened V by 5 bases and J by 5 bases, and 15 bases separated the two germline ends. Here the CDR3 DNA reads TGTGCCAGCAGCCGCCATATTGGGGAAACTGAAGCTTTCTTT. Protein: CASSRHIGETEAFF.

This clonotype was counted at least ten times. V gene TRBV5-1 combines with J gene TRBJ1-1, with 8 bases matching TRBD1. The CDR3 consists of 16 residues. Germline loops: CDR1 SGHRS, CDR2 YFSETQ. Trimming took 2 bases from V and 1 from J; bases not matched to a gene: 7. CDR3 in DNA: TGCGCCAGCAGCTTAGGACAGGGAGGAGGGAACACTGAAGCTTTCTTT. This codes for CASSLGQGGGNTEAFF.

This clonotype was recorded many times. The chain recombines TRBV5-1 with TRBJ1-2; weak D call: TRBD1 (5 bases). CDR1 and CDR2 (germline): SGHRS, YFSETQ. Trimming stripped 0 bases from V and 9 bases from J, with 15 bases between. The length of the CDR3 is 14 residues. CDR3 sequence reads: CASSLETGPGSYTF. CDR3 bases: TGCGCCAGCAGCTTGGAAACAGGCCCCGGCAGCTACACCTTC.

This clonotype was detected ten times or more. The CDR3 is CASSLGAGLDSNQPQHF. In DNA, the CDR3 is TGTGCCAGCAGCTTAGGGGCAGGGCTCGATAGCAATCAGCCCCAGCATTTT. The chain is built from TRBV7-2 and TRBJ1-5, with a tentative D call TRBD1 (5 bases). Germline assignment: CDR1 SGHTA and CDR2 FQGNSA. With 1 base removed from V and 0 bases from J, the gap between germline ends came to 13 bases. The CDR3 is 17 amino acids.

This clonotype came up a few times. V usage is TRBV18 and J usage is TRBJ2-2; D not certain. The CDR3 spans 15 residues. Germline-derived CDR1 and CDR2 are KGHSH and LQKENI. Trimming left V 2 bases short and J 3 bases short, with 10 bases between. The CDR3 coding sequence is TGTGCCAGCTCACCATATTATGAGTACACCGGGGAGCTGTTTTTT. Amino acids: CASSPYYEYTGELFF. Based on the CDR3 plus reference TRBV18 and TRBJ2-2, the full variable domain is NAGVMQNPRHLVRRRGQEARLRCSPMKGHSHVYWYRQLPEEGLKFMVYLQKENIIDESGMPKERFSAEFPKEGPSILRIQQVVRGDSAAYFCASSPYYEYTGELFFGEGSRLTVL.

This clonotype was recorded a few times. CDR3 protein: CASSPAVGRGQRGYTF. CDR3 DNA sequence: TGCGCCAGCAGCCCCGCTGTCGGCCGGGGGCAGCGTGGCTACACCTTC. J is TRBJ1-2 and V is TRBV5-1; tentative D call: TRBD1 (6 bases). This CDR3 is 16 amino acids long. Trimming removed 4 bases at V and 7 bases at J, with 23 bases between. Germline V gene lookup returns CDR1 SGHRS and CDR2 YFSETQ.

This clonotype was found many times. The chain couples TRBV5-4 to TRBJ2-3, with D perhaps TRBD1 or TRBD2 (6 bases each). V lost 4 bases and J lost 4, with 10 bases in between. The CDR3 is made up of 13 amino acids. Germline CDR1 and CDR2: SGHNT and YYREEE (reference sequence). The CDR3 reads CASSPEGADTQYF. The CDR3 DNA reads TGTGCCAGCAGCCCGGAGGGGGCAGATACGCAGTATTTT.

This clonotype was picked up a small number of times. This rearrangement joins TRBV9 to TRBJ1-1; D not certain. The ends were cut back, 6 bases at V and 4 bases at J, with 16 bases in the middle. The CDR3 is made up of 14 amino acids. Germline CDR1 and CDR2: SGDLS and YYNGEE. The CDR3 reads CASTGSAFLTEAFF. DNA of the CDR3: TGTGCCAGCACCGGGTCAGCTTTCCTCACTGAAGCTTTCTTT. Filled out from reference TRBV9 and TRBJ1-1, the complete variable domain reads DSGVTQTPKHLITATGQRVTLRCSPRSGDLSVYWYQQSLDQGLQFLIQYYNGEERAKGNILERFSAQQFPDLHSELNLSSLELGDSALYFCASTGSAFLTEAFFGQGTRLTVV.

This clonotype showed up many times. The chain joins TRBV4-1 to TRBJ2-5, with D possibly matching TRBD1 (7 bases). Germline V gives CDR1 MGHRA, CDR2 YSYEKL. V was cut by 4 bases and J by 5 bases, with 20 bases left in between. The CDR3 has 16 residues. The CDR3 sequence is CASSPYPQGRIETQYF. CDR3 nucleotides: TGCGCCAGCAGCCCATATCCACAGGGGAGGATCGAGACCCAGTACTTC.

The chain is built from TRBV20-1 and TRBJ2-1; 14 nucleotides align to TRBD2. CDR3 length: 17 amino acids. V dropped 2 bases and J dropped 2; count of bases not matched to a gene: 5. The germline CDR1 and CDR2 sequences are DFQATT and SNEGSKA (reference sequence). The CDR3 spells CSARPGLAGAPYNEQFF. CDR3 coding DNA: TGCAGTGCTAGACCGGGACTAGCGGGGGCACCCTACAATGAGCAGTTCTTC.